These 25 T cell receptor beta chains came from one sample sequenced in a study of blood T cell repertoires in COVID-19. Profiled with immunoSEQ multiplex PCR; TCRdb holds only in-frame clones, not every one. This sample has 250,000 to 300,000 clones, with over 75% found just once. Sequenced input: peripheral blood. These receptors all stem from a woman aged 30 to 39 with acute or convalescent COVID-19.

This clone appeared once. This chain joins TRBV30 and TRBJ2-7; D unresolved. The V and J ends lost 0 bases and 6 bases respectively, with 9 bases between them. This CDR3 is 12 amino acids long. CDR1 and CDR2 (germline): GTSNPN, SVGIG (reference sequence). The CDR3 coding sequence is TGTGCCTGGAGTGTAGCTCTCACCGAGCAGTACTTC. Its translation is CAWSVALTEQYF.

The sample holds a few counts of this clone. The J gene is TRBJ2-1, the V gene TRBV5-1; 14 positions agree with TRBD2. The V gene end was trimmed by 0 bases and the J gene end by 0 bases; junction bases not matched to a gene: 11. The CDR3 has 21 amino acids. CDR1 SGHRS and CDR2 YFSETQ come from the germline V gene. The CDR3, as DNA: TGCGCCAGCAGCTTGGCCTTAGGACTAGCGGGAGGTTCGAGCTCCTACAATGAGCAGTTCTTC. It specifies CASSLALGLAGGSSSYNEQFF.

The rearrangement links TRBV29-1 to TRBJ2-7, with TRBD1 as a possible D gene (6 bases). V was pared by 5 bases and J by 2 bases, with 19 bases between. Germline V gene data show CDR1 as SQVTM and CDR2 as ANQGSEA. The CDR3 has 15 residues. The CDR3: CSVLQGLGTAYEQYF. CDR3 bases: TGCAGCGTTCTACAGGGTTTGGGGACCGCCTACGAGCAGTACTTC.

The chain joins TRBV5-4 to TRBJ2-3; no clear D gene. Trimming cost V 0 bases and J 0 bases, with 5 bases left between them. The CDR3 contains 14 residues. Germline V lookup: CDR1 SGHNT, CDR2 YYREEE (reference sequence). CDR3 residues: CASSLGTSTDTQYF. The CDR3 DNA is TGTGCCAGCAGCTTGGGAACTAGCACAGATACGCAGTATTTT.

The V and J genes are TRBV2 and TRBJ1-2, with 11 bases aligning to TRBD1. Germline loops: CDR1 SNHLY, CDR2 FYNNEI. The junction had 6 bases not matched to a gene; V was cut back by 7 bases and J by 8 bases. This CDR3 is 13 amino acids long. The CDR3 bases are TGTGCCAGCAAGGACAGGGGGCTGTTGGGCTACACCTTC. Encoded protein: CASKDRGLLGYTF.

The genes are TRBV5-1 and TRBJ2-2, with 8 bases fitting TRBD1. Germline V gives CDR1 SGHRS, CDR2 YFSETQ. The CDR3 contains 18 residues. Germline trimming cut 0 bases from V and 2 bases from J; bases unmatched to any gene: 9. This CDR3 reads CASSLGTRRGQNTGELFF. CDR3 nucleotide sequence: TGCGCCAGCAGCTTGGGGACTCGCAGGGGGCAAAACACCGGGGAGCTGTTTTTT.

This chain links TRBV5-5 with TRBJ2-7, with TRBD2 as a possible D gene (6 bases). Looked up from germline, CDR1 is SGHKS and CDR2 is YYEKEE (reference sequence). Trimming took off 0 bases at V and 12 bases at J, with 19 bases between the two ends. This CDR3 is 14 amino acids long. The CDR3 spells CASSLALATSGGYF. In DNA, the CDR3 is TGTGCCAGCAGCTTGGCCCTAGCGACCTCCGGGGGGTACTTC.

The chain uses TRBV12-3 or TRBV12-4 and TRBJ2-2; D is undetermined. The CDR3 consists of 13 residues. Trimming pared 2 bases from V and 6 bases from J, leaving 7 bases between. CDR3 amino acids: CASSLIRAGELFF. The CDR3 DNA sequence: TGTGCCAGCAGTTTAATCCGGGCCGGGGAGCTGTTTTTT.

The rearrangement uses TRBV6-1 and TRBJ2-4; 7 bases map to TRBD1. The CDR3 length is 15 residues. After removal of 3 bases from V and 10 bases from J, the junction contained 12 bases not matched to a gene. Germline V gene sequence: CDR1 MNHNS, CDR2 SASEGT. As DNA, the CDR3 is TGTGCCAGCAGTGACACCTCCGGGACAGCCATTATTCAGTACTTC. Its translation is CASSDTSGTAIIQYF.

A note on this clone: Distinct nucleotide sequences in the sample also encode this CDR3. J is TRBJ2-5 and V is TRBV7-9; D uncertain. The CDR3 totals 12 residues. Germline assignment: CDR1 SEHNR and CDR2 FQNEAQ (reference sequence). Trimming cost V 0 bases and J 4 bases, with 3 bases left between them. The CDR3 loop is CASSLAGETQYF. As DNA, the CDR3 is TGTGCCAGCAGCTTAGCCGGAGAGACCCAGTACTTC.

V is TRBV29-1 and J is TRBJ2-3; D may be TRBD1 (6 bases). V shed 3 bases and J shed 5 bases, with 21 bases lying between them. The CDR3 runs 16 residues. Germline V gene lookup returns CDR1 SQVTM and CDR2 ANQGSEA. The CDR3 spells CSVESVVRGIGDTQYF. The CDR3 DNA follows: TGCAGCGTTGAGAGCGTGGTCAGGGGAATTGGAGATACGCAGTATTTT.

The chain has TRBV6-5 and TRBJ2-5; 7 positions match TRBD1. The V and J ends lost 6 bases and 0 bases, in that order; junction bases with no gene match: 4. This CDR3 spans 14 amino acids. CDR1 MNHEY and CDR2 SVGAGI come from the germline V gene. The CDR3 region is CASRAGGYQETQYF. The DNA of the CDR3 is TGTGCCAGCAGGGCAGGGGGTTACCAAGAGACCCAGTACTTC.

The V and J genes are TRBV19 and TRBJ2-3, with TRBD2 matching over 9 bases. Losses at the gene ends were 5 bases for V and 11 bases for J; bases not matched to a gene: 20. This CDR3 is built from 17 residues. The germline gives CDR1 LNHDA, CDR2 SQIVND (reference sequence). The CDR3 reads CASSFDKSGTSRVGQYF. In nucleotides, the CDR3 is TGTGCCAGTAGTTTCGACAAATCCGGGACTAGCAGAGTCGGGCAGTATTTT.

The chain recombines TRBV6-5 with TRBJ2-3; TRBD2 is a possible D gene (6 bases). Trimming stripped 2 bases from V and 4 bases from J, with 13 bases between. The CDR3 runs to 15 residues. The V gene's germline CDR1 is MNHEY and CDR2 SVGAGI. CDR3 residues: CASSYDGSVADTQYF. The CDR3 nucleotides are TGTGCCAGCAGTTACGACGGGAGTGTGGCAGATACGCAGTATTTT.

The CDR3 region is CASSQVGQGAWEQYF. CDR3 coding DNA: TGCGCCAGCAGCCAAGTGGGACAGGGGGCGTGGGAGCAGTACTTC. The chain recombines TRBV4-1 with TRBJ2-7; 12 positions match TRBD1. The CDR3 totals 15 residues. CDR1 is MGHRA and CDR2 is YSYEKL in the germline V gene. With 1 base clipped from V and 7 bases from J, the junction kept 5 bases outside the gene matches.

The chain carries TRBV6-2 or TRBV6-3 and TRBJ2-1; maybe TRBD2 (6 bases). V dropped 4 bases and J dropped 9 bases, with 19 bases sitting between them. Germline CDR1 MNHEY, CDR2 SVGEGT. The CDR3 loop spans 15 amino acids. CDR3 sequence (DNA): TGTGCCAGCAGTTTGGCCGGGACTCGTCGATTTGAGCAGTTCTTC. Protein sequence: CASSLAGTRRFEQFF.

CDR3 sequence: CASSPTFQNEQFF. The CDR3 DNA reads as TGTGCCAGCAGCCCTACGTTTCAAAATGAGCAGTTCTTC. V gene TRBV11-1 combines with J gene TRBJ2-1; unclear D gene. V gave up 5 bases and J gave up 7 bases, with 12 bases separating them. CDR3 size: 13 residues. Germline CDR1 SGHAT, CDR2 FQDESV (reference sequence).

The chain has TRBV5-1 and TRBJ2-2; 11 bases match TRBD1. J gave up 4 bases and V 3 bases, and 2 bases lay outside the gene matches. CDR1 is SGHRS and CDR2 is YFSETQ in the germline V gene. CDR3 length: 15 amino acids. This chain's CDR3 is CASSWGTGGTGELFF. CDR3 sequence (DNA): TGCGCCAGCAGCTGGGGGACAGGGGGCACCGGGGAGCTGTTTTTT.

The chain carries TRBV9 and TRBJ1-4; D call uncertain. V was cut by 0 bases and J by 3 bases, with 15 bases left in between. The CDR3 spans 17 residues. Germline V gene data show CDR1 as SGDLS and CDR2 as YYNGEE. In nucleotides, the CDR3 is TGTGCCAGCAGCGTAGGAACGTTATCTGAGGCTAATGAAAAACTGTTTTTT. Its translation: CASSVGTLSEANEKLFF.

This clone was counted between two and nine times. The J gene is TRBJ2-7, the V gene TRBV9; 8 positions agree with TRBD2. The CDR3 is 14 residues long. V gave up 0 bases and J gave up 5 bases; unmatched junction bases: 4. Germline CDR1 and CDR2: SGDLS and YYNGEE. In nucleotides, the CDR3 is TGTGCCAGCAGCGTAGCGGGAGGGGACCACGAGCAGTACTTC. This gives the protein CASSVAGGDHEQYF.

The chain combines TRBV27 with TRBJ1-1, with 8 bases identical to TRBD1. The CDR3 loop spans 14 amino acids. Germline CDR1 and CDR2: MNHEY and SMNVEV (reference sequence). V dropped 5 bases and J dropped 1; count of bases not matched to a gene: 3. CDR3 nucleotide sequence: TGTGCCAGCAGTCGGACAGGGCCGAACACTGAAGCTTTCTTT. Translating it yields CASSRTGPNTEAFF.

The V call is TRBV9, the J call TRBJ2-1; 11 positions match TRBD2. This CDR3 comprises 14 residues. V was clipped by 4 bases and J by 8 bases; unmatched bases: 5. The germline CDR1 and CDR2 sequences are SGDLS and YYNGEE. The CDR3 here is CASSTSGSYDEQFF. CDR3 in DNA: TGTGCCAGCAGCACTAGCGGGAGTTATGATGAGCAGTTCTTC. Supplemented by reference TRBV9 and TRBJ2-1, the full variable domain reads DSGVTQTPKHLITATGQRVTLRCSPRSGDLSVYWYQQSLDQGLQFLIQYYNGEERAKGNILERFSAQQFPDLHSELNLSSLELGDSALYFCASSTSGSYDEQFFGPGTRLTVL.

The V gene is TRBV19, the J gene TRBJ2-5, with TRBD2 matching over 12 bases. CDR1 and CDR2 from the germline V gene are LNHDA and SQIVND (reference sequence). Trimming cost V 3 bases and J 7 bases; bases outside gene matches: 12. This CDR3 region has 17 residues. CDR3 DNA: TGTGCCAGTAGTATGGCCATCCGACTAGCGGGAGTCAGGACCCAGTACTTC. Translated, it gives CASSMAIRLAGVRTQYF. Filled out from reference TRBV19 and TRBJ2-5, the complete variable domain reads DGGITQSPKYLFRKEGQNVTLSCEQNLNHDAMYWYRQDPGQGLRLIYYSQIVNDFQKGDIAEGYSVSREKKESFPLTVTSAQKNPTAFYLCASSMAIRLAGVRTQYFGPGTRLLVL.

The V gene is TRBV5-1, the J gene TRBJ2-2; D may be TRBD2 (6 bases). V shed 8 bases and J shed 9 bases, with 23 bases lying between them. Germline-derived CDR1 and CDR2 are SGHRS and YFSETQ. There are 15 residues in the CDR3. The CDR3 sequence: CASRRDSGLVRELFF. CDR3 nucleotide sequence: TGCGCCAGTCGGCGGGACTCCGGTTTGGTAAGGGAGCTGTTTTTT.

This rearrangement joins TRBV19 to TRBJ1-1; tentatively, D is TRBD1 (6 bases). Germline CDR1 reads LNHDA; CDR2 reads SQIVND (reference sequence). The CDR3 covers 14 residues. Trimming took off 7 bases at V and 6 bases at J, with 18 bases between the two ends. In nucleotides, the CDR3 is TGTGCCAGTATCGGGAACAGGGTAGGCGCTGAAGCTTTCTTT. It translates to CASIGNRVGAEAFF.